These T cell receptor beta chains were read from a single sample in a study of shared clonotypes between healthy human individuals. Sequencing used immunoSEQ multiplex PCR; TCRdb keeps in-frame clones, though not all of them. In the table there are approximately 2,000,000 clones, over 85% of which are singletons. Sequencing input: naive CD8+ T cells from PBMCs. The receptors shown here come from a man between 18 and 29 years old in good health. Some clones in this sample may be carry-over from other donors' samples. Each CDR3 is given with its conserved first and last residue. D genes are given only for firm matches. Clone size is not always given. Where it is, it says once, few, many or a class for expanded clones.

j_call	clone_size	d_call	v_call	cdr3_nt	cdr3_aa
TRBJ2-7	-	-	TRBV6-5	TGTGCCAGCAGTTACGGACCCTTTGACTCATACTACGAGCAGTACTTC	CASSYGPFDSYYEQYF
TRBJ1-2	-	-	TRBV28	TGTGCCAGCAGCTTTACGACGACCCCCTACTATGGCTACACCTTC	CASSFTTTPYYGYTF
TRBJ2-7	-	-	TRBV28	TGTGCCAGCAGTTTAAGAGGCCCCTACGAGCAGTACTTC	CASSLRGPYEQYF
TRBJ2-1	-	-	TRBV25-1	TGTGCCAGTCGGAGGGGGTATGAGCAGTTCTTC	CASRRGYEQFF
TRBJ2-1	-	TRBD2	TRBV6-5	TGTGCCAGCAGTTACGAGGGACTAGCCTCCTACAATGAGCAGTTCTTC	CASSYEGLASYNEQFF
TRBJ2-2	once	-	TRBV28	TGTGCCAGCAGTTTCCCCAGGGGCCCAGGACCGAACACCGGGGAGCTGTTTTTT	CASSFPRGPGPNTGELFF
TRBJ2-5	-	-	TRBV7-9	TGTGCCAGCAGCTTAGGTACAGCGTGGGGCCAGTACTTC	CASSLGTAWGQYF
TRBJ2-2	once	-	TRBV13	TGTGCCAGCAGCTTCTCGAACACCGGGGAGCTGTTTTTT	CASSFSNTGELFF
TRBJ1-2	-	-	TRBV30	TGTGCCTGGAGTGGGGCCCCGGGTCGGGGTGGCTACACCTTC	CAWSGAPGRGGYTF
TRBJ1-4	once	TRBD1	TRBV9	TGTGCCAGCAGCGAGGAGGACAGGCCCAATGAAAAACTGTTTTTT	CASSEEDRPNEKLFF